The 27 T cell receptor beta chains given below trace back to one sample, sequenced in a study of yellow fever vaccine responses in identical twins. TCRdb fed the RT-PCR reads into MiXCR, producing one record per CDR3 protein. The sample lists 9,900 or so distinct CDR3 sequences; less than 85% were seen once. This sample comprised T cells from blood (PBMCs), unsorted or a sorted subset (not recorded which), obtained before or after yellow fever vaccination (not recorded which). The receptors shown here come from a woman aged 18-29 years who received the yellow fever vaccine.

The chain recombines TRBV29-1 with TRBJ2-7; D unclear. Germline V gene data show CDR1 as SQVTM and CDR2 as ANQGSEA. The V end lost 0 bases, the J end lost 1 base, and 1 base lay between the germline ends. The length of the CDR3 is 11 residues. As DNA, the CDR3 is TGCAGCGTTGAAGATTCCTACGAGCAGTACTTC. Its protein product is CSVEDSYEQYF.

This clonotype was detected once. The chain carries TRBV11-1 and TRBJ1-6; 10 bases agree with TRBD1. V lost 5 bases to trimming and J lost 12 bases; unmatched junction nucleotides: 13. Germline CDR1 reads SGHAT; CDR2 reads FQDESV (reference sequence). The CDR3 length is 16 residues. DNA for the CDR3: TGTGCCAGCAGCCTAGACTTGACAGGGGGCAGTCAACCCCTCCACTTT. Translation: CASSLDLTGGSQPLHF.

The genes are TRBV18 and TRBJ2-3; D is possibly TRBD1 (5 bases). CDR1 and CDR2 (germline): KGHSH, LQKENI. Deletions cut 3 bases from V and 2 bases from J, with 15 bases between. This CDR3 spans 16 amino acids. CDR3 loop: CASSPTLRQITDTQYF. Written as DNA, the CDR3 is TGTGCCAGCTCACCCACCCTAAGACAGATCACAGATACGCAGTATTTT.

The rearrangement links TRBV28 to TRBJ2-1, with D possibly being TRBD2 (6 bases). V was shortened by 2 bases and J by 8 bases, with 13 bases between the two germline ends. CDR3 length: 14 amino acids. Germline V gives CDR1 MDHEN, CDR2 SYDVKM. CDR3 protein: CASSLIGGTYEQFF. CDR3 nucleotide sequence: TGTGCCAGCAGTTTAATTGGAGGGACCTATGAGCAGTTCTTC.

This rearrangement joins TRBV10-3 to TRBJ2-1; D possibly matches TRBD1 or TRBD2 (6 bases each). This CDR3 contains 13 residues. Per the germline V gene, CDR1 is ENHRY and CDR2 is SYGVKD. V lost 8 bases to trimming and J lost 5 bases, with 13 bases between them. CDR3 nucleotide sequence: TGTGCCATCTTTGGGGGCGGGGACAATGAGCAGTTCTTC. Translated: CAIFGGGDNEQFF.

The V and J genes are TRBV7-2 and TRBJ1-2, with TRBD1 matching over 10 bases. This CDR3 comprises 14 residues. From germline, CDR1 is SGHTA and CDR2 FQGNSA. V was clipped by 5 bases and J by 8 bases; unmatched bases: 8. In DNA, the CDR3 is TGTGCCAGCAGCCCCACGGGACAGGGGTACGGCTACACCTTC. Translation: CASSPTGQGYGYTF.

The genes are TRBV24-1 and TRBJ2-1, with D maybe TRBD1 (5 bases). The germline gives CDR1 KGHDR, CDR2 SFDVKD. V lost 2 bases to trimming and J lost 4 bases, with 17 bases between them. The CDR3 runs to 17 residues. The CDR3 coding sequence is TGTGCCACCAGTGATTCGCGGACAAAGAACATATACAATGAGCAGTTCTTC. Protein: CATSDSRTKNIYNEQFF.

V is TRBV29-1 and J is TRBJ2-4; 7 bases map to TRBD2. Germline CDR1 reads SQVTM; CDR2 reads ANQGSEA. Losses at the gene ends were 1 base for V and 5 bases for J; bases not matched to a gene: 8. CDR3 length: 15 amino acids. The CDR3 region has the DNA TGCAGCGTTGAAGCCTCGGGAGGCGGCCAAAACATTCAGTACTTC. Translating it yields CSVEASGGGQNIQYF.

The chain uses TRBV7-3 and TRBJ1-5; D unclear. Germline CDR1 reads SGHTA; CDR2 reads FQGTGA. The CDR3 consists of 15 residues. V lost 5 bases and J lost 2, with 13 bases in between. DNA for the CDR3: TGTGCCAGCAGCCTAAGTAGCCTGGGCAATCAGCCCCAGCATTTT. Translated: CASSLSSLGNQPQHF.

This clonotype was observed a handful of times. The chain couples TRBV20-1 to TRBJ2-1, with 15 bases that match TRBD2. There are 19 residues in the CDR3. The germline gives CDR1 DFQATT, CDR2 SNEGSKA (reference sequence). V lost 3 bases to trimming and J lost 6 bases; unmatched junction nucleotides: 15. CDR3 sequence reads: CSARFQLGLAGGRGNEQFF. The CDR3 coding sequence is TGCAGTGCTAGGTTTCAGTTGGGACTAGCGGGAGGTCGAGGCAATGAGCAGTTCTTC.

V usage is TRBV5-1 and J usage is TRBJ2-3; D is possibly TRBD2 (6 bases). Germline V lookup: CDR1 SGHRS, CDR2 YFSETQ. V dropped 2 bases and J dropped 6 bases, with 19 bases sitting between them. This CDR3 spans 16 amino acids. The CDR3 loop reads CASSFWGGDSADTQYF. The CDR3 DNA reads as TGCGCCAGCAGCTTTTGGGGCGGGGACTCAGCGGATACGCAGTATTTT. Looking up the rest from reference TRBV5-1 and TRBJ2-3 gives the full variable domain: KAGVTQTPRYLIKTRGQQVTLSCSPISGHRSVSWYQQTPGQGLQFLFEYFSETQRNKGNFPGRFSGRQFSNSRSEMNVSTLELGDSALYLCASSFWGGDSADTQYFGPGTRLTVL.

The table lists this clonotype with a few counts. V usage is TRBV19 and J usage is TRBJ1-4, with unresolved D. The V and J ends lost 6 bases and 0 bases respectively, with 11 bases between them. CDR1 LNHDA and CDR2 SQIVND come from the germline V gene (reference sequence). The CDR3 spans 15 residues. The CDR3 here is CASSPVGSTNEKLFF. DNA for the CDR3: TGTGCCAGTAGCCCCGTGGGTTCAACTAATGAAAAACTGTTTTTT.

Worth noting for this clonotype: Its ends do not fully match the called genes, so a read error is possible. In DNA form, the CDR3 reads TGCAGTACTAGACTGGACAGTAACAATGAGCAGTTCTTC. It specifies CSTRLDSNNEQFF. The rearrangement joins TRBV20-1 to TRBJ2-1; a possible D gene is TRBD1 (6 bases). Germline CDR1 DFQATT, CDR2 SNEGSKA (reference sequence). The CDR3 length is 13 residues.

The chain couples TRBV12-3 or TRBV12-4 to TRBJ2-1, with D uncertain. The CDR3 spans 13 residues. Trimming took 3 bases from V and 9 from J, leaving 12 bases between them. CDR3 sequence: CASSFNWGGEQFF. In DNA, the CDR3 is TGTGCCAGCAGTTTTAACTGGGGTGGTGAGCAGTTCTTC.

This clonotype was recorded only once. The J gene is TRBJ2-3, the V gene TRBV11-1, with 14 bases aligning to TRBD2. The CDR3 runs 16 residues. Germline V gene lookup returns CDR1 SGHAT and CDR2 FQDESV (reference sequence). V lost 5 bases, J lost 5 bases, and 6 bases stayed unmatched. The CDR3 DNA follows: TGTGCCAGCAGCCTGGGACTAGCGGGAGCGGGAGATACGCAGTATTTT. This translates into CASSLGLAGAGDTQYF.

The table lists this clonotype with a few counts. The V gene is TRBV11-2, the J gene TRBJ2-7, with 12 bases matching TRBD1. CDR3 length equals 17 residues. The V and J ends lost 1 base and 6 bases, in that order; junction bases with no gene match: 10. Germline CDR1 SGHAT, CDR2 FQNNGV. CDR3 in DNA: TGTGCCAGCAGCTTAGTTCGTGGTGGGACAGGGGGCAGCGAGCAGTACTTC. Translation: CASSLVRGGTGGSEQYF.

The CDR3 protein is CATSNYKGERTYEQYF. The CDR3 coding sequence is TGTGCCACCAGCAACTATAAGGGGGAGAGGACCTACGAGCAGTACTTC. The V gene is TRBV15, the J gene TRBJ2-7, with D perhaps matching TRBD1 (6 bases). This CDR3 spans 16 amino acids. Germline-derived CDR1 and CDR2 are LNHNV and YYDKDF (reference sequence). The germline V and J ends were trimmed by 4 bases and 2 bases, with 18 bases remaining between them.

The CDR3 DNA reads as TGCGCCAGCAGCAGACGACCGGGACAAGCCTCTGAAGCTTTCTTT. It codes for CASSRRPGQASEAFF. The chain recombines TRBV5-1 with TRBJ1-1, with D possibly being TRBD1 (6 bases). From germline, CDR1 is SGHRS and CDR2 YFSETQ. Trimming took off 4 bases at V and 6 bases at J, with 19 bases between the two ends. This CDR3 has 15 amino acids.

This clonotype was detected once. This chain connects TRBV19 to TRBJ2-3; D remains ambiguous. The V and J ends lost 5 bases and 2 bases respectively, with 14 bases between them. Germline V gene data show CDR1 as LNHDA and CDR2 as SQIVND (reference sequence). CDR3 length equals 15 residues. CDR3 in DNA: TGTGCCAGTAGTTCACAAACAGTTTACACAGATACGCAGTATTTT. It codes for CASSSQTVYTDTQYF.

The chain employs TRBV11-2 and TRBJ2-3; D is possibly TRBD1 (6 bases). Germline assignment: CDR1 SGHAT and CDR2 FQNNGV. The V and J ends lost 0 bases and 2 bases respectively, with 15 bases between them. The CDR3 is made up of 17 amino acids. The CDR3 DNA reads TGTGCCAGCAGCTTAGACGCAGGGGCCCCTTCCACAGATACGCAGTATTTT. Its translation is CASSLDAGAPSTDTQYF.

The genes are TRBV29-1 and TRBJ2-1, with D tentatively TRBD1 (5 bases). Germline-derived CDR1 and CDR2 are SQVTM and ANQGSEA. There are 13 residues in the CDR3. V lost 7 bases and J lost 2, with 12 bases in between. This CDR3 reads CSALTETYNEQFF. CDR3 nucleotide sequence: TGCAGCGCCCTGACAGAAACCTACAATGAGCAGTTCTTC.

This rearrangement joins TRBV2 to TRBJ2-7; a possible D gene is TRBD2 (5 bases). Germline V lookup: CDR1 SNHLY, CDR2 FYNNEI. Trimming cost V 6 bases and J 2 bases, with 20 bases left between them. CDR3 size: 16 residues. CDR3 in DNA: TGTGCCAGCAGGACGGGGTTGGGGTCCTACCCCTACGAGCAGTACTTC. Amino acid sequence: CASRTGLGSYPYEQYF.

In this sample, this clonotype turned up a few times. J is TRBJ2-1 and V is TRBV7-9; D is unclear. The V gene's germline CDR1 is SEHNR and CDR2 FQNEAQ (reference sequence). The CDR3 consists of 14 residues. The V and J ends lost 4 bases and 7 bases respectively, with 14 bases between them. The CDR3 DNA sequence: TGTGCCAGCAGCTCATCTAAGACTCCAAATGAGCAGTTCTTC. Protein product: CASSSSKTPNEQFF.

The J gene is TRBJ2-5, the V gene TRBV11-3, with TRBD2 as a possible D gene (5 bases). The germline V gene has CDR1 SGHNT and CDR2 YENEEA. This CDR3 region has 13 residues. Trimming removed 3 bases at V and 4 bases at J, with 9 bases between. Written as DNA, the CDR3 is TGTGCCAGCAGCTTGGGAGTAGTAGAGACCCAGTACTTC. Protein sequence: CASSLGVVETQYF.

The CDR3 DNA reads TGCGCCAGCAGCCCGGTTGGCAATGAGCAGTTCTTC. It yields the protein CASSPVGNEQFF. The chain has TRBV4-1 and TRBJ2-1; D unclear. Trimming took off 4 bases at V and 6 bases at J, with 7 bases between the two ends. The germline CDR1 and CDR2 sequences are MGHRA and YSYEKL. There are 12 residues in the CDR3.

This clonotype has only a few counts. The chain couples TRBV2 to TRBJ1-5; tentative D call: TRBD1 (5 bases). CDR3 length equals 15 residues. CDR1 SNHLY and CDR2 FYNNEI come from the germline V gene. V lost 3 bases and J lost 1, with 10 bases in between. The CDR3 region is CASSESQGSNQPQHF. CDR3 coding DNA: TGTGCCAGCAGTGAGAGCCAGGGAAGCAATCAGCCCCAGCATTTT.

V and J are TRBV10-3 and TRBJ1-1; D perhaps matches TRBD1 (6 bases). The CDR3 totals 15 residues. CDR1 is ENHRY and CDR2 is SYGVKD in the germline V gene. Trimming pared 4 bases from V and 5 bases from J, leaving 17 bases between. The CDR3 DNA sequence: TGTGCCATCAGTGTTAAGGACAGATTCGAGACTGAAGCTTTCTTT. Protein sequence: CAISVKDRFETEAFF.